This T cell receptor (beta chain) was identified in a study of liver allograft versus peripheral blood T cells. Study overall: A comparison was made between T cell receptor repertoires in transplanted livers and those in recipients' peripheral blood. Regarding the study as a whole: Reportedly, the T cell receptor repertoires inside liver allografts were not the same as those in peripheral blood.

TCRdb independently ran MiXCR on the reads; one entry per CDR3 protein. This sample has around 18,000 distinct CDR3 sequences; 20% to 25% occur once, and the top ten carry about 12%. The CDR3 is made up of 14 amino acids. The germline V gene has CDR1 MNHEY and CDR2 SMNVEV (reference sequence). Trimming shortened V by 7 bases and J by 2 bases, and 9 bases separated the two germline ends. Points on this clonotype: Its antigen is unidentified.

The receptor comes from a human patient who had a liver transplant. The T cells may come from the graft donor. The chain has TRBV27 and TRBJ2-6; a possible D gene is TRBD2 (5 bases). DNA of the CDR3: TGTGCCAGCATGGGAGTGGCTGGGGCCAACGTCCTGACTTTC. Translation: CASMGVAGANVLTF.